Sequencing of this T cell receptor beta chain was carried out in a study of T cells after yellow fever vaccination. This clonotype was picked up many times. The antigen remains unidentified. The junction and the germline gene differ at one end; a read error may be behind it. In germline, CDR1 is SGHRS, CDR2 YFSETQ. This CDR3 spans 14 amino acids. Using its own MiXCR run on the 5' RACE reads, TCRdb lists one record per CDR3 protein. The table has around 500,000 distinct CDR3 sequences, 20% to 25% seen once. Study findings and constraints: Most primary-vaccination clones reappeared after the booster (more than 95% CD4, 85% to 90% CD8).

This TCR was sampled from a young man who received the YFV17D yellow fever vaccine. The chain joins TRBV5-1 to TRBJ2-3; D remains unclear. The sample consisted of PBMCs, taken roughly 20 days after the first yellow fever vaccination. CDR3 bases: TGTGCCAGCAGCTTAACCCCTAGCACAGATACGCAGTATTTT. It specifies CASSLTPSTDTQYF.